Each of the 9 T cell receptor beta chains below was sequenced from the same sample in a study of cytomegalovirus exposure and HLA in healthy donors. PCR primers comprised 60 Vbeta and 13 Jbeta primers. Measured with immunoSEQ multiplex PCR; TCRdb has only the in-frame clones, and not every one. This sample has more than 130,000 clones, with about 86% found just once. Sequencing was performed on PBMCs. Receptor source: a man in his forties in good health and CMV-seropositive.

V usage is TRBV9 and J usage is TRBJ2-3; D is unresolved. Germline assignment: CDR1 SGDLS and CDR2 YYNGEE. With 4 bases removed from V and 4 bases from J, the gap between germline ends came to 4 bases. The CDR3 length is 11 residues. CDR3 nucleotide sequence: TGTGCCAGCAGCCGAGCAGATACGCAGTATTTT. Protein sequence: CASSRADTQYF.

The V call is TRBV6-5, the J call TRBJ1-1; 9 nucleotides agree with TRBD1. The CDR3 runs 12 residues. J gave up 10 bases and V 6 bases, and 6 bases lay outside the gene matches. The germline V gene has CDR1 MNHEY and CDR2 SVGAGI. CDR3 amino acids: CASSGTGSGAFF. CDR3 DNA: TGTGCCAGCAGCGGGACAGGGAGTGGAGCTTTCTTT.

The chain uses TRBV19 and TRBJ1-1, with a tentative D call TRBD1 (6 bases). Per germline, CDR1 LNHDA and CDR2 SQIVND (reference sequence). This CDR3 has 13 amino acids. The V gene lost 4 bases and the J gene lost 1 base, with 7 bases spanning the gap. The chain's CDR3 is CASSRTENTEAFF. DNA for the CDR3: TGTGCCAGTAGTAGGACAGAGAACACTGAAGCTTTCTTT. Filled out from reference TRBV19 and TRBJ1-1, the complete variable domain reads DGGITQSPKYLFRKEGQNVTLSCEQNLNHDAMYWYRQDPGQGLRLIYYSQIVNDFQKGDIAEGYSVSREKKESFPLTVTSAQKNPTAFYLCASSRTENTEAFFGQGTRLTVV.

This chain links TRBV20-1 with TRBJ2-1, with D possibly matching TRBD1 (5 bases). Per germline, CDR1 DFQATT and CDR2 SNEGSKA (reference sequence). V shed 3 bases and J shed 9 bases, with 9 bases lying between them. CDR3 length: 11 residues. The CDR3 is CSASRASEQFF. The CDR3 bases are TGCAGTGCTAGCAGGGCAAGTGAGCAGTTCTTC.

The rearrangement links TRBV4-1 to TRBJ2-3, with 10 nucleotides matching TRBD2. With 7 bases clipped from V and 2 bases from J, the junction kept 12 bases outside the gene matches. This CDR3 has 17 amino acids. Germline CDR1 reads MGHRA; CDR2 reads YSYEKL. As DNA, the CDR3 is TGCGCCAGCACTCCTCGTCGACTAGCGGGTACCACAGATACGCAGTATTTT. As protein: CASTPRRLAGTTDTQYF.

There are a few counts of this clone. The chain is built from TRBV30 and TRBJ1-1, with TRBD1 as a possible D gene (5 bases). The germline V and J ends were trimmed by 1 base and 4 bases, with 19 bases remaining between them. In germline, CDR1 is GTSNPN, CDR2 SVGIG (reference sequence). This CDR3 comprises 16 residues. CDR3 DNA sequence: TGTGCCTGGAGTGCACAGGACATCCGACGGTTCACTGAAGCTTTCTTT. Translated: CAWSAQDIRRFTEAFF.

CDR3 protein: CASSLRLVETQYF. CDR3 in DNA: TGTGCCAGCAGCTTGCGGCTAGTGGAGACCCAGTACTTC. The rearrangement links TRBV7-8 to TRBJ2-5, with D unclear. The CDR3 covers 13 residues. V lost 3 bases to trimming and J lost 5 bases, with 10 bases between them. Per germline, CDR1 SGHVS and CDR2 FQNEAQ.

V is TRBV10-3 and J is TRBJ2-3, with D tentatively TRBD1 (6 bases). Germline V gene sequence: CDR1 ENHRY, CDR2 SYGVKD. The CDR3 is 13 amino acids. V was shortened by 8 bases and J by 2 bases, with 11 bases between the two germline ends. CDR3: CAIGTPDTDTQYF. The CDR3 nucleotides read TGTGCCATCGGGACACCCGACACAGATACGCAGTATTTT.

This chain links TRBV30 with TRBJ1-5, with TRBD1 matching over 9 bases. Per the germline V gene, CDR1 is GTSNPN and CDR2 is SVGIG (reference sequence). The CDR3 is 14 residues long. V was pared by 5 bases and J by 2 bases, with 4 bases of the junction left unmatched. The CDR3 region is CAWAGQGGNQPQHF. CDR3 DNA sequence: TGTGCCTGGGCGGGACAGGGCGGCAATCAGCCCCAGCATTTT. The whole variable domain, remainder taken from reference TRBV30 and TRBJ1-5, is SQTIHQWPATLVQPVGSPLSLECTVEGTSNPNLYWYRQAAGRGLQLLFYSVGIGQISSEVPQNLSASRPQDRQFILSSKKLLLSDSGFYLCAWAGQGGNQPQHFGDGTRLSIL.